This T cell receptor (beta chain) was captured by sequencing in a study of early T cells in non-severe SARS-CoV-2 infection. The germline V gene encodes CDR1 LNHDA and CDR2 SQIVND (reference sequence). CDR3 length: 14 residues. Deletions cut 5 bases from V and 0 bases from J, with 8 bases between. MiXCR was run by TCRdb on the 5' RACE reads, yielding one entry per CDR3 protein. The sample has some 57,000 distinct CDR3 sequences, around 5.6% seen once; the top ten hold under 8%. The chain employs TRBV19 and TRBJ2-1, with D perhaps matching TRBD1 (5 bases). The receptor was derived from an adult who was a healthcare worker with PCR-confirmed SARS-CoV-2 infection or an uninfected control (not recorded which). The sequenced sample was whole blood. CDR3 protein: CASSSGHSYNEQFF. In DNA form, the CDR3 reads TGTGCCAGTAGTTCAGGGCACTCCTACAATGAGCAGTTCTTC. The full variable domain, with the rest looked up from reference TRBV19 and TRBJ2-1, is DGGITQSPKYLFRKEGQNVTLSCEQNLNHDAMYWYRQDPGQGLRLIYYSQIVNDFQKGDIAEGYSVSREKKESFPLTVTSAQKNPTAFYLCASSSGHSYNEQFFGPGTRLTVL.